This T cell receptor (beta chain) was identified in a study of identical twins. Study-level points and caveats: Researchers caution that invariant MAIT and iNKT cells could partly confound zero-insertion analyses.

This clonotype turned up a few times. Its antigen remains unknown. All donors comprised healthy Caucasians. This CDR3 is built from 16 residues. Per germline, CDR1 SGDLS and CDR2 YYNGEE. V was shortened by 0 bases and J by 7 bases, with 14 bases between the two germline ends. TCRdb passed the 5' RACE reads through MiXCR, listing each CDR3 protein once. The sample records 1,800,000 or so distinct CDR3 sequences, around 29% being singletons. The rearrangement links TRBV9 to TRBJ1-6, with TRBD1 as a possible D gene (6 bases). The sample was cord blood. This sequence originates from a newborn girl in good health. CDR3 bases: TGTGCCAGCAGCGTAGGAGGGGACACTCGCAATTCACCCCTCCACTTT. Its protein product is CASSVGGDTRNSPLHF.